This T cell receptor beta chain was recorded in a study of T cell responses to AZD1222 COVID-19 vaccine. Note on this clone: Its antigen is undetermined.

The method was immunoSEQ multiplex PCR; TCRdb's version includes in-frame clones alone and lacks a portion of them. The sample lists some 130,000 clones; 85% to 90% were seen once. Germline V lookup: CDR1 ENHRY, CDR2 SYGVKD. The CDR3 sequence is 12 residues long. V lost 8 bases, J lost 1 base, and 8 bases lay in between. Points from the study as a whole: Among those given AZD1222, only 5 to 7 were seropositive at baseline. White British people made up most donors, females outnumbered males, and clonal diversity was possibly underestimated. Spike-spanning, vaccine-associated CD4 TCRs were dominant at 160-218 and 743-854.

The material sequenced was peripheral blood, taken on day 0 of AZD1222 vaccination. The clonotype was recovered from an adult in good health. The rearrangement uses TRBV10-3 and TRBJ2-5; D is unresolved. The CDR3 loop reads CAIAPSQETQYF. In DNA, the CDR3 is TGTGCCATCGCGCCCAGCCAAGAGACCCAGTACTTC.